These 32 T cell receptor beta chains originate from one sample sequenced in a study of tissue T cells after allogeneic stem cell transplantation. Clones were read by immunoSEQ multiplex PCR, and TCRdb kept only the in-frame ones, dropping some. Of more than 10,000 clones in the sample, roughly two fifths were seen once. Time point meaning: mouse harvest day 7 after allogeneic transplant. Tail vein injection delivered 10^7 T-cell-depleted bone marrow cells and 10^6 splenic CD5+ T cells. Sequenced: skin. These receptors were obtained from a female BALB/c mouse given C57BL/6 T cells with graft-versus-host disease after an allogeneic hematopoietic cell transplant.

This clone is classed as medium-sized. Gene names are the mouse ones. The read ends 1 residue before the CDR3 terminus; that terminus is restored from the germline J gene. This chain joins TRBV23 and TRBJ2-5; TRBD2, the table's D call, was not compared with the DNA. Per the germline V gene, CDR1 is KGHTA and CDR2 is FQNQQP. The CDR3 consists of 13 residues. CDR3 DNA, as far as it was read: TGCTCCAGCAGGGGACTGGGGGAAGACACCCAGTAC. Protein sequence: CSSRGLGEDTQY. The complete CDR3 protein is CSSRGLGEDTQYF.

Concerning this clone itself: Genes here carry mouse names. The DNA ends 1 residue before the CDR3 does, and the rest of the CDR3 is filled in from the germline J gene. This chain links TRBV15 with TRBJ1-6; D is undetermined. TRBJ1-6 is recorded as an ORF, its role being uncertain. CDR3 size: 14 residues. From germline, CDR1 is SGHND and CDR2 FRSKSL. The V end lost 4 bases, the J end lost 0 bases, and 4 bases lay between the germline ends. The sequenced CDR3 bases are TGTGCCAGCAGTTCCCATTCCTATAATTCGCCCCTCTAC. It specifies CASSSHSYNSPLY. The CDR3 reads in full as CASSSHSYNSPLYF.

To note about this clone: The genes are named according to mouse. CDR3 bases read: TGTGCCAGCAGTCTGCACAGGGGGCTTGGAAATACGCTCTAT. Its translation is CASSLHRGLGNTLY. The entire CDR3 reads CASSLHRGLGNTLYF. The V call is TRBV26, the J call TRBJ1-3; TRBD1 matches at 9 bases. The read finishes 1 residue shy of the CDR3 end, and the germline J gene is used to complete it. Per the germline V gene, CDR1 is KGHPV and CDR2 is FQNQEV (reference sequence). The CDR3 extends over 15 amino acids. The J segment lost 3 bases and the V segment lost 2 bases, leaving 2 bases of the junction unmatched.

This clone was seen only a few times. Gene and germline names: mouse. The CDR3 end is not reached by the read, which stops 1 residue before it; the germline J gene fills it in. The V and J genes are TRBV29 and TRBJ2-1, with D perhaps matching TRBD1 (5 bases). The V end lost 2 bases, the J end lost 2 bases, and 7 bases lay between the germline ends. The CDR3 length is 14 residues. CDR1 and CDR2 (germline): MSHET, SYDVDS. CDR3 sequence reads: CASSLDSYYAEQFF. Incomplete CDR3 DNA: TGTGCTAGCAGTTTAGACAGTTACTATGCTGAGCAGTTC.

Worth noting for this clone: The gene names given are mouse names. The CDR3 extends 1 residue past the end of the read, so its final part is completed from the germline J gene. The chain employs TRBV3 and TRBJ2-5; D might be TRBD1 or TRBD2, each matching 7 bases. Trimming removed 3 bases at V and 6 bases at J, with 10 bases between. The CDR3 length is 13 residues. From germline, CDR1 is SNHLY and CDR2 FYNGKV (reference sequence). The covered CDR3 bases are TGTGCCAGCAGCTTCCAGGGGGGGGACACCCAGTAC. The encoded protein is CASSFQGGDTQY. The CDR3 as a whole reads CASSFQGGDTQYF.

About this clone itself: Any gene name here is a mouse gene name. The DNA ends 1 residue before the CDR3 does, and the rest of the CDR3 is filled in from the germline J gene. This chain links TRBV3 with TRBJ2-5, with 10 nucleotides matching TRBD2. The V and J ends lost 5 bases and 3 bases, in that order; junction bases with no gene match: 2. Germline CDR1 reads SNHLY; CDR2 reads FYNGKV (reference sequence). The CDR3 contains 14 residues. The CDR3 region is CASSRLGGQDTQYF. Partial CDR3 DNA: TGTGCCAGCAGCAGACTGGGGGGTCAAGACACCCAGTAC.

This clone showed up just a few times. The gene names here belong to mouse. The CDR3 end falls 1 residue outside the read, so it is completed with the germline J gene. Different DNA sequences within this sample yield the same CDR3. J is TRBJ2-7 and V is TRBV13-3; tentative D call: TRBD1 (5 bases). The CDR3 is 13 residues long. The germline V and J ends were trimmed by 3 bases and 4 bases, with 11 bases remaining between them. Germline V lookup: CDR1 NNHDY, CDR2 SYVADS. The CDR3 loop is CASSGERQYEQYF. CDR3 DNA (partial): TGTGCCAGCAGTGGGGAGAGACAGTATGAACAGTAC.

This clone is labeled as medium-sized. These gene names are mouse names. The missing CDR3 end, 1 residue past where the read stops, is filled in from the germline J gene. This chain connects TRBV19 to TRBJ1-4, with D possibly matching TRBD1 (5 bases). Trimming took 3 bases from V and 5 from J, leaving 5 bases between them. Germline V gives CDR1 FNHDT, CDR2 SITEND (reference sequence). This CDR3 region has 12 residues. Incomplete CDR3 DNA: TGTGCCAGCAGTACAGGGAACGAAAGATTATTT. It encodes CASSTGNERLF. The CDR3 as a whole reads CASSTGNERLFF.

This clone is classed as medium-sized. Each gene name is a mouse one. The CDR3 goes on 1 residue after the read ends, and that part is filled in from the germline J gene. The chain recombines TRBV13-2 with TRBJ1-2; TRBD1 matches 8 bases. The CDR3 runs to 14 residues. V gave up 4 bases and J gave up 0 bases; unmatched junction bases: 2. The V gene's germline CDR1 is NNHNN and CDR2 SYGAGS (reference sequence). The sequenced CDR3 bases are TGTGCCAGCGGTCCGGACAGGGCAAACTCCGACTACACC. Protein: CASGPDRANSDYT. The full CDR3 sequence reads CASGPDRANSDYTF.

The table lists this clone with a few counts. Gene names follow the mouse nomenclature. From the germline J gene comes the end of the CDR3, since the read stops 1 residue before it. The V gene is TRBV2, the J gene TRBJ1-3, with TRBD1 matching 8 bases. The trim removed 1 base at V and 1 base at J, leaving 0 bases unmatched. The CDR3 covers 15 residues. Germline V gives CDR1 LGHNA, CDR2 YSYQKL. CDR3 loop: CASSQGTGSGNTLYF. Partial CDR3 DNA: TGTGCCAGCAGCCAAGGGACAGGGTCTGGAAATACGCTCTAT.

As concerns this clone: Gene names and germline match the mouse. CDR3 DNA, as far as it was read: TGTGCAAGCAGCTTACTGGGGTCCAGAGACACCCAGTAC. This encodes CASSLLGSRDTQY. The whole CDR3 reads CASSLLGSRDTQYF. The chain links TRBV16 to TRBJ2-5; D is perhaps TRBD2 (6 bases). The read ends 1 residue early relative to the CDR3; the germline J gene fills the gap. This CDR3 comprises 14 residues. The V gene lost 2 bases and the J gene lost 5 bases, with 11 bases spanning the gap. CDR1 and CDR2 (germline): SGHSA, FRNQAP. The entire variable domain, with the rest obtained from reference TRBV16 and TRBJ2-5, is as follows: NAGVIQTPRHKVTGKGQEATLWCEPISGHSAVFWYRQTIVQGLEFLTYFRNQAPIDDSGMPKERFSAQMPNQSHSTLKIQSTQPQDSAVYLCASSLLGSRDTQYFGPGTRLLVL.

In this sample, this clone turned up a few times. All gene names here are mouse names. The sequenced fragment ends 1 residue before the CDR3 boundary, so the rest is inferred from the germline J gene. The V gene is TRBV16, the J gene TRBJ2-7; 8 bases are a match to TRBD2. The CDR3 is made up of 13 amino acids. The germline gives CDR1 SGHSA, CDR2 FRNQAP. Trimming at V came to 3 bases and at J to 5 bases, leaving 3 bases not matched to a gene. The CDR3 loop is CASSLGGLDEQYF. Incomplete CDR3 DNA: TGTGCAAGCAGCTTGGGGGGGCTCGATGAACAGTAC.

A note on this clone: Any gene name here is a mouse gene name. The read terminates 1 residue before the CDR3 end, so the remaining end is supplied by the germline J gene. The V and J genes are TRBV26 and TRBJ2-7, with TRBD2 matching 9 bases. CDR3 length equals 15 residues. Germline CDR1 is KGHPV and CDR2 is FQNQEV (reference sequence). After removal of 4 bases from V and 0 bases from J, the junction contained 4 bases not matched to a gene. CDR3 DNA (partial): TGTGCCAGCAGTCGCTGGGGGGGGTACTCCTATGAACAGTAC. This encodes CASSRWGGYSYEQY. The whole CDR3 sequence is CASSRWGGYSYEQYF.

Regarding this clone: Germline and genes here are mouse. The read comes to an end 1 residue before the CDR3 does, leaving the germline J gene to fill in the end. The chain combines TRBV13-3 with TRBJ1-1; 7 nucleotides agree with TRBD1. The CDR3 is made up of 15 amino acids. The V and J ends lost 1 base and 0 bases, in that order; junction bases with no gene match: 3. Germline lookup yields CDR1 NNHDY and CDR2 SYVADS. The CDR3 is CASSDRGTANTEVFF. The sequenced CDR3 bases are TGTGCCAGCAGTGATAGAGGGACAGCAAACACAGAAGTCTTC.

In the case of this clone: Germline and genes here are mouse. The DNA ends 1 residue before the CDR3 does, and the rest of the CDR3 is filled in from the germline J gene. The chain employs TRBV26 and TRBJ2-5; TRBD1 or TRBD2 may be the D gene (6 bases each). In germline, CDR1 is KGHPV, CDR2 FQNQEV (reference sequence). This CDR3 is 14 amino acids long. V lost 3 bases to trimming and J lost 2 bases, with 9 bases between them. The part of the CDR3 DNA that was read is TGTGCCAGCAGTCTACGGGGGCTCCAAGACACCCAGTAC. This codes for CASSLRGLQDTQY. The full CDR3 protein is CASSLRGLQDTQYF.

By share, this clone ranks as medium-sized. Gene names and germline refer to mouse. The CDR3 is cut off 1 residue early in the read; its end comes from the germline J gene. This CDR3 is also generated by other DNA sequences in the sample. The V and J genes are TRBV26 and TRBJ2-2; D is perhaps TRBD1 (5 bases). The V and J ends lost 2 bases and 1 base respectively, with 5 bases between them. In germline, CDR1 is KGHPV, CDR2 FQNQEV (reference sequence). The CDR3 covers 14 residues. Partial CDR3 DNA: TGTGCCAGCAGTCTGGGACAAAACACCGGGCAGCTCTAC. Amino acid sequence: CASSLGQNTGQLY. The CDR3 in its entirety is CASSLGQNTGQLYF. Full variable domain (rest looked up from reference TRBV26 and TRBJ2-2): NSKVIQTPRYLVKGQGQKAKMRCIPEKGHPVVFWYQQNKNNEFKFLINFQNQEVLQQIDMTEKRFSAECPSNSPCSLEIQSSEAGDSALYLCASSLGQNTGQLYFGEGSKLTVL.

This clone was observed a few times. Genes here carry mouse names. The read falls 1 residue short of the CDR3 end, and the missing part is taken from the germline J gene. The V and J genes are TRBV12-2 and TRBJ2-3; tentative D call: TRBD2 (6 bases). Trimming removed 0 bases from V and 1 base from J, with 10 bases in between. Germline CDR1 reads SGHLS; CDR2 reads HYDKME. The CDR3 contains 15 residues. CDR3 DNA (partial): TGTGCCAGCTCTCTCGGGGGGTCGGGTGCAGAAACGCTGTAT. Residues: CASSLGGSGAETLY. The complete CDR3 reads CASSLGGSGAETLYF.

Points on this clone: Mouse germline and gene names are used. The missing CDR3 end, 1 residue past where the read stops, is filled in from the germline J gene. The V call is TRBV26, the J call TRBJ2-7, with 9 bases that match TRBD2. The CDR3 length is 14 residues. Trimming at V came to 0 bases and at J to 3 bases, leaving 0 bases not matched to a gene. Germline V CDR1 and CDR2: KGHPV, FQNQEV (reference sequence). Incomplete CDR3 DNA: TGTGCCAGCAGTCTGTCCTGGGGGGGCTATGAACAGTAC. Protein product: CASSLSWGGYEQY. The whole CDR3 is CASSLSWGGYEQYF.

This clone was seen a few times. The genes are named according to mouse. The read gets to within 1 residue of the CDR3 end, and the germline J gene fills in the rest. The identical CDR3 is also encoded by other nucleotide sequences in the sample. The J gene is TRBJ2-7, the V gene TRBV16, with D possibly being TRBD2 (5 bases). This CDR3 spans 14 amino acids. V was cut by 1 base and J by 0 bases, with 7 bases left in between. Germline V CDR1 and CDR2: SGHSA, FRNQAP. The sequenced part of the CDR3 DNA is TGTGCAAGCAGCTTAGTGGGGAGCTCCTATGAACAGTAC. Protein sequence: CASSLVGSSYEQY. The full CDR3 sequence reads CASSLVGSSYEQYF.

Comment on this clone: Gene names are the mouse ones. Read coverage stops 1 residue before the CDR3 terminus; the germline J gene supplies the remainder. This rearrangement joins TRBV4 to TRBJ1-1; no definite D call. Germline values: CDR1 LGHDT, CDR2 YNNKQL (reference sequence). CDR3 length: 12 residues. V gave up 5 bases and J gave up 1 base, with 5 bases separating them. CDR3 region: CASSLRNTEVFF. The covered CDR3 bases are TGTGCCAGCAGCCTCAGGAACACAGAAGTCTTC. The complete variable domain, with remaining parts taken from reference TRBV4 and TRBJ1-1, reads ETAVFQTPNYHVTQVGNEVSFNCKQTLGHDTMYWYKQDSKKLLKIMFSYNNKQLIVNETVPRRFSPQSSDKAHLNLRIKSVEPEDSAVYLCASSLRNTEVFFGKGTRLTVV.

About this clone itself: Gene names follow the mouse nomenclature. The read stops 1 residue short of the end of the CDR3; the missing end is completed from the germline J gene. The gene calls are TRBV16 and TRBJ2-7, with 12 positions matching TRBD2. Losses at the gene ends were 1 base for V and 7 bases for J; bases not matched to a gene: 5. The CDR3 spans 15 residues. Germline CDR1 SGHSA, CDR2 FRNQAP. Partial CDR3 DNA: TGTGCAAGCAGCTTAGCGGGACTGGGGGGTGGAGAACAGTAC. It codes for CASSLAGLGGGEQY. The entire CDR3 protein is CASSLAGLGGGEQYF.

In regard to this clone: The gene names here belong to mouse. The read stops 1 residue short of the end of the CDR3; the missing end is completed from the germline J gene. The chain links TRBV3 to TRBJ1-3, with D perhaps matching TRBD1 (5 bases). This CDR3 is 14 amino acids long. Trimming removed 5 bases from V and 2 bases from J, with 10 bases in between. Germline V gene lookup returns CDR1 SNHLY and CDR2 FYNGKV (reference sequence). The part of the CDR3 DNA that was read is TGTGCCAGCAGCCCCCGGGGGGCTGGAAATACGCTCTAT. Amino acids: CASSPRGAGNTLY. The entire CDR3 reads CASSPRGAGNTLYF.

Concerning this clone: The genes and germline here are from mouse. With the read ending 1 residue before the CDR3 end, the germline J gene is used to fill in that end. This chain links TRBV15 with TRBJ1-3, with unresolved D. Trimming took off 1 base at V and 0 bases at J, with 4 bases between the two ends. This CDR3 is built from 14 residues. Germline V gene data show CDR1 as SGHND and CDR2 as FRSKSL. The CDR3 sequence: CASSLGTSGNTLYF. Incomplete CDR3 DNA: TGTGCCAGCAGTTTAGGAACTTCTGGAAATACGCTCTAT.

A word on this clone: Gene names denote mouse genes. With the read ending 1 residue before the CDR3 end, the germline J gene is used to fill in that end. The chain links TRBV3 to TRBJ2-4; 7 bases align to TRBD2. Looked up from germline, CDR1 is SNHLY and CDR2 is FYNGKV (reference sequence). The CDR3 covers 15 residues. V lost 2 bases and J lost 0; bases outside the gene matches: 2. CDR3 sequence reads: CASSLSWGSQNTLYF. The DNA read from the CDR3 is TGTGCCAGCAGCTTAAGCTGGGGGAGTCAAAACACCTTGTAC.

This clone has only a few counts. The gene names here belong to mouse. From the germline J gene comes the end of the CDR3, since the read stops 1 residue before it. This rearrangement joins TRBV26 to TRBJ1-6, with D perhaps TRBD1 (5 bases). TRBJ1-6 is identified as an open reading frame with a role that is uncertain. Trimming took off 4 bases at V and 2 bases at J, with 6 bases between the two ends. Germline V lookup: CDR1 KGHPV, CDR2 FQNQEV (reference sequence). CDR3 size: 14 residues. The CDR3 bases that were read are TGTGCCAGCAGTCCGGGACCCTATAATTCGCCCCTCTAC. Translation: CASSPGPYNSPLY. The entire CDR3 protein reads CASSPGPYNSPLYF.

Notes on this clone: Gene names and germline refer to mouse. The read terminates 1 residue before the CDR3 end, so the remaining end is supplied by the germline J gene. The gene calls are TRBV19 and TRBJ1-4; 9 bases line up with TRBD1. The J segment lost 7 bases and the V segment lost 0 bases, leaving 1 base of the junction unmatched. This CDR3 spans 14 amino acids. Germline V gene data show CDR1 as FNHDT and CDR2 as SITEND (reference sequence). The CDR3 DNA, read in part, is TGTGCCAGCAGTATAGACAGGGGGCGCGAAAGATTATTT. Translation: CASSIDRGRERLF. The full CDR3 protein reads CASSIDRGRERLFF.

On this clone itself: The listed genes are named as in mouse. The CDR3 extends 1 residue past the end of the read, so its final part is completed from the germline J gene. The V call is TRBV26, the J call TRBJ2-5, with TRBD1 matching 8 bases. J lost 2 bases, V lost 4 bases, and 5 bases had no gene match. Per germline, CDR1 KGHPV and CDR2 FQNQEV (reference sequence). The CDR3 loop spans 15 amino acids. CDR3 DNA (partial): TGTGCCAGCAGTCGACAGGGGTGGGGCCAAGACACCCAGTAC. Protein sequence: CASSRQGWGQDTQY. The full CDR3 reads CASSRQGWGQDTQYF.

With respect to this clone: Gene and germline names: mouse. The read terminates 1 residue ahead of where the CDR3 ends, so the germline J gene completes it. The chain couples TRBV1 to TRBJ2-3; a weak D match, TRBD2 (6 bases). From germline, CDR1 is NSQYPW and CDR2 LRSPGD (reference sequence). V was cut by 5 bases and J by 0 bases, with 12 bases left in between. The CDR3 consists of 15 residues. The CDR3: CTCSFDWTSAETLYF. The sequenced CDR3 bases are TGCACCTGCAGTTTTGACTGGACTAGTGCAGAAACGCTGTAT.

As regards this clone: Gene labels here are mouse ones. The read gets to within 1 residue of the CDR3 end, and the germline J gene fills in the rest. The chain has TRBV26 and TRBJ1-1; TRBD1 might be the D (6 bases). V dropped 6 bases and J dropped 3 bases, with 11 bases sitting between them. This CDR3 comprises 13 residues. Germline V gives CDR1 KGHPV, CDR2 FQNQEV (reference sequence). The covered CDR3 bases are TGTGCCAGCAGCCAGGGACATCACACAGAAGTCTTC. As protein: CASSQGHHTEVF. The complete CDR3 protein is CASSQGHHTEVFF.

For this clone: Mouse names are used for the genes. The CDR3 extends 1 residue past the end of the read, so its final part is completed from the germline J gene. The gene calls are TRBV26 and TRBJ2-4; D call uncertain. Trimming took 2 bases from V and 7 from J, leaving 10 bases between them. The CDR3 sequence is 13 residues long. In germline, CDR1 is KGHPV, CDR2 FQNQEV (reference sequence). The covered CDR3 bases are TGTGCCAGCAGTCTGAGAGGGCGGGACACCTTGTAC. Protein sequence: CASSLRGRDTLY. In full, the CDR3 reads CASSLRGRDTLYF.

As concerns this clone: Mouse names are used for the genes. The read comes to an end 1 residue before the CDR3 does, leaving the germline J gene to fill in the end. V usage is TRBV1 and J usage is TRBJ2-5, with 12 bases lining up with TRBD1. This CDR3 has 14 residues. The germline V gene has CDR1 NSQYPW and CDR2 LRSPGD (reference sequence). V gave up 4 bases and J gave up 6 bases; unmatched junction bases: 2. The CDR3 is CTCSGGQGADTQYF. The DNA read from the CDR3 is TGCACCTGCAGTGGGGGACAGGGGGCCGACACCCAGTAC.

This clone was picked up a small number of times. The gene names here belong to mouse. The sequenced CDR3 bases are TGTGCCAGCTCTCTGGAGGGGGTTAGTGCAGAAACGCTGTAT. It encodes CASSLEGVSAETLY. The entire CDR3 sequence reads CASSLEGVSAETLYF. The rearrangement joins TRBV12-2 to TRBJ2-3, with D maybe TRBD1 (6 bases). The read stops 1 residue short of the end of the CDR3; the missing end is completed from the germline J gene. Trimming removed 1 base at V and 0 bases at J, with 10 bases between. This CDR3 contains 15 residues. Germline assignment: CDR1 SGHLS and CDR2 HYDKME.